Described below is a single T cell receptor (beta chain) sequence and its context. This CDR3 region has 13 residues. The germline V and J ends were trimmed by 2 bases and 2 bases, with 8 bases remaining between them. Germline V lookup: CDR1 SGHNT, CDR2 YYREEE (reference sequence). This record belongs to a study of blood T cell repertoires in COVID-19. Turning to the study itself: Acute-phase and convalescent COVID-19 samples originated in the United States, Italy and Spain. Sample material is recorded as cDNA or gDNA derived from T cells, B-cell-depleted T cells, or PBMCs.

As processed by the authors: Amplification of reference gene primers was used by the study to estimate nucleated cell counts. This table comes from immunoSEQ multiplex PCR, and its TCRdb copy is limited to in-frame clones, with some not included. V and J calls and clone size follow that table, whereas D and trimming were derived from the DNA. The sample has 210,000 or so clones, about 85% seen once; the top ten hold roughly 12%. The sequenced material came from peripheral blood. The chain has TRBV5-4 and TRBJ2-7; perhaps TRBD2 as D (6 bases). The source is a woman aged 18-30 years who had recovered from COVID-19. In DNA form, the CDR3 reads TGTGCCAGCAGCTTCGGGGGAACCTACGAGCAGTACTTC. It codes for CASSFGGTYEQYF.